This T cell receptor (beta chain) appears in the sequencing data of a study of blood T cell repertoires in COVID-19. Study summary: From the United States, Italy and Spain came samples of acute and convalescent COVID-19. T cells, B-cell-depleted T cells, or PBMCs provided the cDNA or gDNA that served as material.

Per the authors' pipeline: It was from reference gene primer amplification that nucleated cell counts were estimated. Only in-frame clones appear in the TCRdb table, and some are missing; sequencing was by immunoSEQ multiplex PCR. V, J and clone size derive from that table, while D and trimming were established from the DNA sequence. Of over 55,000 clones in the sample, around 90% were seen once. Germline values: CDR1 MNHEY, CDR2 SMNVEV (reference sequence). This CDR3 spans 16 amino acids. Germline trimming cut 7 bases from V and 5 bases from J; bases unmatched to any gene: 15. Sequenced input: peripheral blood. The receptor was derived from a woman of 80 years or more with acute or convalescent COVID-19. V gene TRBV27 combines with J gene TRBJ2-5, with 8 bases lining up with TRBD2. This CDR3 is CASTSKRGSLGETQYF. CDR3 DNA: TGTGCCAGCACCTCTAAGCGGGGGAGCCTAGGGGAGACCCAGTACTTC.